A single sample gave rise to the 2 T cell receptor beta chains below, sequenced in a study of blood T cell repertoires in COVID-19. TCRdb keeps only in-frame clones here, not all; method: immunoSEQ multiplex PCR. The profile shows about 160,000 clones, approximately 80% of them singletons. Sequencing was performed on peripheral blood. The receptor set was obtained from a man in his sixties or seventies with acute or convalescent COVID-19.

The rearrangement links TRBV30 to TRBJ1-4; 7 nucleotides line up with TRBD1. After removal of 1 base from V and 14 bases from J, the junction contained 10 bases not matched to a gene. CDR3 length: 13 residues. Germline CDR1 GTSNPN, CDR2 SVGIG (reference sequence). CDR3 protein: CAWSDPSKGALFF. CDR3 sequence (DNA): TGTGCCTGGAGTGACCCCAGTAAGGGGGCGCTGTTTTTT.

There are a few counts of this clone. The rearrangement links TRBV10-3 to TRBJ2-2; 8 bases agree with TRBD1. Germline CDR1 reads ENHRY; CDR2 reads SYGVKD. Losses at the gene ends were 2 bases for V and 7 bases for J; bases not matched to a gene: 6. This CDR3 is 15 amino acids long. CDR3: CAISELAGGFGELFF. The CDR3 DNA is TGTGCCATCAGTGAGCTGGCAGGGGGCTTCGGGGAGCTGTTTTTT.